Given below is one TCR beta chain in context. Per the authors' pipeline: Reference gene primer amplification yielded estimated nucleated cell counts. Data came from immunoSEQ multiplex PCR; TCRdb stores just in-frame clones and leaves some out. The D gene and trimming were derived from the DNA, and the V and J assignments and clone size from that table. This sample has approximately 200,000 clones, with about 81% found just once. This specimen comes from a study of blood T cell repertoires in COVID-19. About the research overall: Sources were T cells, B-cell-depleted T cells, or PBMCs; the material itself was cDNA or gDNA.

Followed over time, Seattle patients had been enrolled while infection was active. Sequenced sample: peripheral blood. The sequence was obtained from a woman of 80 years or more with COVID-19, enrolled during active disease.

The CDR3 DNA is TGTGCCAGCAGTTTAGCGGGAGGGCCCGCAGATACGCAGTATTTT. It translates to CASSLAGGPADTQYF. The chain employs TRBV28 and TRBJ2-3; TRBD2 agrees at 9 bases. The trim removed 2 bases at V and 4 bases at J, leaving 4 bases unmatched. This CDR3 region has 15 residues. Germline-derived CDR1 and CDR2 are MDHEN and SYDVKM. Filled out from reference TRBV28 and TRBJ2-3, the complete variable domain reads DVKVTQSSRYLVKRTGEKVFLECVQDMDHENMFWYRQDPGLGLRLIYFSYDVKMKEKGDIPEGYSVSREKKERFSLILESASTNQTSMYLCASSLAGGPADTQYFGPGTRLTVL.